This T cell receptor (beta chain) was sequenced during a study of cytomegalovirus exposure and HLA in healthy donors. Study results and caveats: Researchers reported in a later analysis that common viral pathogens appeared linked to several top clusters.

The PCR employed 60 Vbeta primers together with 13 Jbeta primers. Original processing notes: Later, roughly 86 million unique TCR beta chains were counted in an analysis, and about 12 million of them were shared. Using immunoSEQ multiplex PCR, the repertoire was profiled, and TCRdb retains in-frame clones only, with some absent. D and trimming were read from the DNA, whereas the V and J calls and clone size are those reported in that table. The sample shows some 150,000 clones, 55% to 80% of them seen only once. The CDR3 is 14 residues long. CDR1 is SGHTA, CDR2 FQGNSA, per germline. Unmatched junction bases numbered 4, after V lost 5 bases and J lost 5 bases. Details on this clone: Its target is not known.

V and J are TRBV7-2 and TRBJ1-5; 9 positions match TRBD1. Sequenced material: PBMCs. The sequence derives from an older woman in good health and CMV-seropositive. The CDR3 here is CASSGRTGDQPQHF. The CDR3 DNA follows: TGTGCCAGCAGCGGGCGGACAGGGGATCAGCCCCAGCATTTT.